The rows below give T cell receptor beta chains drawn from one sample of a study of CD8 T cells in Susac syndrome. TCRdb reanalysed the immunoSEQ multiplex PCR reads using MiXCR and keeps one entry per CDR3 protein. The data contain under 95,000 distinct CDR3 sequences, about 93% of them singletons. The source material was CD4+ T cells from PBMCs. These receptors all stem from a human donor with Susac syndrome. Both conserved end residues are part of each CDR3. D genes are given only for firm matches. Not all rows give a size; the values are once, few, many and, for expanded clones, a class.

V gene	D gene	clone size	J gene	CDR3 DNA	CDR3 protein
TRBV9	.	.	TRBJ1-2	TGTGCCAGCAGCGTAGCTAGCAAGGGAGATGGCTACACCTTC	CASSVASKGDGYTF
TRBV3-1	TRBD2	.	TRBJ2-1	TGTGCCAGCAGCCAAGGAATACGCGGGGGGGCGGGCAATGAGCAGTTCTTC	CASSQGIRGGAGNEQFF
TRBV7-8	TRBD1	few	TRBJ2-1	TGTGCCAGCAGCCGGGACAGGGACAATGAGCAGTTCTTC	CASSRDRDNEQFF
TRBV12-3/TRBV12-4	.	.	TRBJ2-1	TGTGCCAGCAGTTTAGCAGGAGCGAACAATGAGCAGTTCTTC	CASSLAGANNEQFF
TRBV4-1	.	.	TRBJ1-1	TGCGCCAGCAACCAGGGCGACACTGAAGCTTTCTTT	CASNQGDTEAFF
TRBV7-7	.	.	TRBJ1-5	TGTGCCAGCAGCCCAGGCCGGGATCAGCCCCAGCATTTT	CASSPGRDQPQHF
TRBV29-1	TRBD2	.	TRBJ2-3	TGCAGCCAAACTAGCGGGGGGGCTCCAGATACGCAGTATTTT	CSQTSGGAPDTQYF
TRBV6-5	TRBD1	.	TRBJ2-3	TGTGCCAGCAGACCGGGACAGGCCACAGATACGCAGTATTTT	CASRPGQATDTQYF
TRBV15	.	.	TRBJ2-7	TGTGCCACCAGCAGAGAGGGGATCTACGAGCAGTACTTC	CATSREGIYEQYF
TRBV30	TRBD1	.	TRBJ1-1	TGTGCCTGGAGGTGGACAGGGGGTACTGAAGCTTTCTTT	CAWRWTGGTEAFF
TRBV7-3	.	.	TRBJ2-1	TGTGCCAGCAGCTTACTCCCGGGCCTCATATATGAGCAGTTCTTC	CASSLLPGLIYEQFF
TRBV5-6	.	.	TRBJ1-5	TGTGCCAGCAGCATCGGGACACCCCCCAATCAGCCCCAGCATTTT	CASSIGTPPNQPQHF
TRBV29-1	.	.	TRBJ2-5	TGCAGCGTTGAAAGCCTAGCCGAGGCGACCCAGTACTTC	CSVESLAEATQYF
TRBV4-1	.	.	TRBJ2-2	TGCGCCAGCAGCCAAGAAGTCAGCGGATCCGGGGAGCTGTTTTTT	CASSQEVSGSGELFF
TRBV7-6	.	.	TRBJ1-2	TGTGCCAGCAGCTTAGGCGGCAGGGGCCATGGCTACACCTTC	CASSLGGRGHGYTF
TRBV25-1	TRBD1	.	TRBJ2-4	TGTGCCAGCAGTGAAGGTTCAGGGGGCGCCAAAAACATTCAGTACTTC	CASSEGSGGAKNIQYF
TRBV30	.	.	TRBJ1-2	TGTGCCTGGAGTTCGGGAGGTGGCTACACCTTC	CAWSSGGGYTF
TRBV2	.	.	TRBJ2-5	TGTGCCAGCAGTGAAGTTAAGGGTTACGGGACCCAGTACTTC	CASSEVKGYGTQYF
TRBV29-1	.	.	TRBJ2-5	TGCAGCGCTGGGCAGTCGTACCAAGAGACCCAGTACTTC	CSAGQSYQETQYF
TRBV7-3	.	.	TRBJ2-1	TGTGCCAGCAGCCCCGGGGGCTACAATGAGCAGTTCTTC	CASSPGGYNEQFF
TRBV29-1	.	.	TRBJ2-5	TGCAGCACCCGAAGGGGGGGATTCCAAGAGACCCAGTACTTC	CSTRRGGFQETQYF
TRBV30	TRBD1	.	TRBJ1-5	TGTGCCTGGAGTCAAAAGACAGGGCTGGGTAGCAATCAGCCCCAGCATTTT	CAWSQKTGLGSNQPQHF